This TCR beta chain came from a study of blood T cells in healthy people across ages. For the second PCR, which ran for about 6 to 11 cycles, a sample-barcoded 5' primer and a J-beta primer mix were used. Each sample provided no less than 2.5 million CDR3-containing paired-end reads. TCRdb re-called the 5' RACE reads through MiXCR, storing one row per CDR3 protein. The sample lists about 670,000 distinct CDR3 sequences, about 43% occurring once. The CDR3 sequence is 16 residues long. CDR1 is SGHTA, CDR2 FQGNSA, per germline. The V end lost 4 bases, the J end lost 1 base, and 17 bases lay between the germline ends.

The V and J genes are TRBV7-2 and TRBJ2-7, with a weak D call TRBD1 (6 bases). This TCR was recovered from a man older than 75 in good health. Sequenced sample: blood. CDR3 protein: CASSSLPGHYSYEQYF. The DNA of the CDR3 is TGTGCCAGCAGCTCACTACCGGGACACTATTCCTACGAGCAGTACTTC.